This entry lists 2 T cell receptor beta chains sequenced from one sample in a study of shared clonotypes between healthy human individuals. Profiling relied on immunoSEQ multiplex PCR, and the TCRdb table lists in-frame clones only, not all of them. The data show roughly 2.6 million clones, with around nine tenths seen just once and under 0.15% held by the top ten. The sequenced material came from naive CD4+ T cells sorted from blood. Subset given: CD45RA+ positively selected. The origin of the receptors is a man aged 18-30 years in good health.

The rearrangement joins TRBV9 to TRBJ2-6; perhaps TRBD1 as D (6 bases). The CDR3 covers 15 residues. The germline V gene has CDR1 SGDLS and CDR2 YYNGEE. V gave up 4 bases and J gave up 4 bases, with 12 bases separating them. DNA of the CDR3: TGTGCCAGCAGCTTTTCAGGGGCCGGGGCCAACGTCCTGACTTTC. Its translation: CASSFSGAGANVLTF.

V usage is TRBV21-1 and J usage is TRBJ2-7; the table calls TRBD1, which could not be checked here. TRBV21-1 is deemed a pseudogene. The CDR3 is made up of 16 amino acids. CDR3 bases: TGTGCCAGCAGCAAAGGTAGGGACAGGGTCGGCTACGAGCAGTACTTC. This translates into CASSKGRDRVGYEQYF.